The 30 T cell receptor beta chains below all came from one sample that was sequenced in a study of cytomegalovirus exposure and HLA in healthy donors. Researchers ran the PCR with 60 Vbeta and 13 Jbeta primers. TCRdb keeps only in-frame clones here, not all; method: immunoSEQ multiplex PCR. The table records 150,000 to 200,000 clones, 80% of them present only once. Source material: PBMCs. All receptors derive from a man aged 18 to 30 in good health and CMV-seropositive.

This chain links TRBV4-3 with TRBJ2-7; 7 bases match TRBD1. This CDR3 has 15 residues. CDR1 is LGHNA, CDR2 YSLEER, per germline. Trimming cost V 4 bases and J 7 bases; bases outside gene matches: 13. CDR3 nucleotides: TGCGCCAGCAGCCCAGACAGGGTCTCTGGTGGGGAGCAGTACTTC. Translating gives CASSPDRVSGGEQYF.

This chain joins TRBV12-5 and TRBJ1-3; 7 bases align to TRBD1. Unmatched junction bases numbered 6, after V lost 1 base and J lost 0 bases. CDR1 is LGHNT and CDR2 is FRNRAP in the germline V gene. The CDR3 is 17 amino acids. This CDR3 is CASGLGRTGNSGNTIYF. The CDR3 region has the DNA TGTGCTAGTGGTTTGGGGCGGACAGGCAACTCTGGAAACACCATATATTTT.

CDR3 in DNA: TGTGCCAGCAGCTCTCAACTCCGGGACAGGAATGAAAAACTGTTTTTT. It is translated as CASSSQLRDRNEKLFF. The chain joins TRBV13 to TRBJ1-4; TRBD1 matches 8 bases. Trimming took 4 bases from V and 5 from J; bases not matched to a gene: 9. This CDR3 contains 16 residues. Germline values: CDR1 PRHDT, CDR2 FYEKMQ (reference sequence).

Details on this clone: This likely comes from a read error, as the CDR3 has no conserved phenylalanine or tryptophan at its end. J is TRBJ1-6 and V is TRBV23-1; 10 bases map to TRBD1. TRBV23-1 is designated an ORF whose function remains uncertain. The CDR3 is 17 amino acids. Trimming removed 2 bases from V and 0 bases from J; junction bases left unmatched: 1. Written as DNA, the CDR3 is TGCGCCAGCAGTCAAAGGGACAGGGGCTCCTATAATTCACCCCTCCACCTT. It codes for CASSQRDRGSYNSPLHL.

The V and J genes are TRBV10-3 and TRBJ2-7; D possibly corresponds to TRBD1 (6 bases). V lost 6 bases to trimming and J lost 3 bases, with 9 bases between them. The CDR3 loop spans 12 amino acids. Germline loops: CDR1 ENHRY, CDR2 SYGVKD. CDR3 nucleotides: TGTGCCATCAGGGGGGCCATCTACGAGCAGTACTTC. Amino acid sequence: CAIRGAIYEQYF.

This chain links TRBV6-1 with TRBJ1-2; D gene ambiguous. Trimming removed 3 bases from V and 4 bases from J, with 9 bases in between. CDR3 length equals 13 residues. CDR1 is MNHNS, CDR2 SASEGT, per germline. Written as DNA, the CDR3 is TGTGCCAGCAGTGAGGCAGGCATCTATGGCTACACCTTC. Translation gives CASSEAGIYGYTF.

CDR3 bases: TGTGCCAGCGCAAACCAGGAAAGCACTGAAGCTTTCTTT. Protein sequence: CASANQESTEAFF. This chain uses TRBV6-4 with TRBJ1-1; no definite D call. Germline-derived CDR1 and CDR2 are MRHNA and SNTAGT. V was shortened by 8 bases and J by 4 bases, with 14 bases between the two germline ends. This CDR3 region has 13 residues.

The chain uses TRBV7-9 and TRBJ1-1; D gene uncertain. Germline values: CDR1 SEHNR, CDR2 FQNEAQ (reference sequence). The CDR3 spans 15 residues. Trimming took 5 bases from V and 3 from J, leaving 16 bases between them. The CDR3 DNA is TGTGCCAGCAGCCCAAGAAGGGAGGGAGACACTGAAGCTTTCTTT. Its translation is CASSPRREGDTEAFF.

With respect to this clone: Here the CDR3 omits its conserved ending phenylalanine or tryptophan, so a read error is the likely source. The chain couples TRBV4-1 to TRBJ1-6, with unresolved D. This CDR3 spans 14 amino acids. Germline lookup yields CDR1 MGHRA and CDR2 YSYEKL. Trimming removed 2 bases from V and 2 bases from J, with 4 bases in between. As DNA, the CDR3 is TGCGCCAGCAGCCAACCCCCCTATAATTCACCCCTCCACCTT. Residues: CASSQPPYNSPLHL.

The chain employs TRBV11-2 and TRBJ1-2; a weak D match, TRBD1 (5 bases). The V end was cut by 4 bases, the J end by 6 bases, with 21 bases between. The CDR3 consists of 16 residues. Germline V gives CDR1 SGHAT, CDR2 FQNNGV. CDR3 sequence (DNA): TGTGCCAGCAGCTCATCAAACCGACAGCGACCTGATGGCTACACCTTC. This codes for CASSSSNRQRPDGYTF. The variable domain in full, with the rest retrieved from reference TRBV11-2 and TRBJ1-2, is EAGVAQSPRYKIIEKRQSVAFWCNPISGHATLYWYQQILGQGPKLLIQFQNNGVVDDSQLPKDRFSAERLKGVDSTLKIQPAKLEDSAVYLCASSSSNRQRPDGYTFGSGTRLTVV.

The chain couples TRBV5-6 to TRBJ2-7, with D possibly being TRBD2 (5 bases). This CDR3 region has 15 residues. The V gene's germline CDR1 is SGHDT and CDR2 YYEEEE. V was trimmed by 2 bases and J by 2 bases, leaving 14 bases between them. The CDR3 is CASSLGRNPTYEQYF. CDR3 bases: TGTGCCAGCAGCTTAGGGAGAAACCCAACCTACGAGCAGTACTTC.

This clone is a singleton in its sample. V and J are TRBV7-6 and TRBJ2-5; TRBD1 aligns across 10 bases. Germline CDR1 reads SGHVS; CDR2 reads FNYEAQ. The CDR3 covers 16 residues. The J segment lost 5 bases and the V segment lost 7 bases, leaving 13 bases of the junction unmatched. The CDR3 is CASTRTTGGATETQYF. The CDR3 region has the DNA TGTGCCAGCACGAGGACGACAGGGGGCGCAACGGAGACCCAGTACTTC.

The J gene is TRBJ1-2, the V gene TRBV5-6, with D possibly matching TRBD1 (5 bases). Trimming took off 0 bases at V and 14 bases at J, with 17 bases between the two ends. The CDR3 length is 13 residues. Germline V gene lookup returns CDR1 SGHDT and CDR2 YYEEEE. CDR3 in amino acids: CASSLAVVGAVTF. The CDR3 nucleotides are TGTGCCAGCAGCTTGGCCGTTGTAGGGGCAGTTACCTTC.

This clone was picked up a small number of times. This chain links TRBV2 with TRBJ1-5; 8 bases are shared with TRBD1. J gave up 9 bases and V 6 bases, and 7 bases lay outside the gene matches. Germline CDR1 is SNHLY and CDR2 is FYNNEI. This CDR3 contains 13 residues. CDR3 in amino acids: CASSQDRDRPQHF. CDR3 nucleotides: TGTGCCAGCAGCCAGGACAGGGACCGGCCCCAGCATTTT. Based on the CDR3 plus reference TRBV2 and TRBJ1-5, the full variable domain is EPEVTQTPSHQVTQMGQEVILRCVPISNHLYFYWYRQILGQKVEFLVSFYNNEISEKSEIFDDQFSVERPDGSNFTLKIRSTKLEDSAMYFCASSQDRDRPQHFGDGTRLSIL.

This chain connects TRBV18 to TRBJ2-3; TRBD1 matches 7 bases. Trimming removed 0 bases from V and 7 bases from J; junction bases left unmatched: 7. CDR3 length: 15 amino acids. The germline V gene encodes CDR1 KGHSH and CDR2 LQKENI. This CDR3 reads CASSPPGRGMYTQYF. The CDR3 DNA reads TGTGCCAGCTCACCACCGGGCAGGGGGATGTATACGCAGTATTTT. Full variable domain (rest looked up from reference TRBV18 and TRBJ2-3): NAGVMQNPRHLVRRRGQEARLRCSPMKGHSHVYWYRQLPEEGLKFMVYLQKENIIDESGMPKERFSAEFPKEGPSILRIQQVVRGDSAAYFCASSPPGRGMYTQYFGPGTRLTVL.

V usage is TRBV6-4 and J usage is TRBJ2-3, with 12 bases lining up with TRBD2. Losses at the gene ends were 5 bases for V and 2 bases for J; bases not matched to a gene: 2. The germline V gene encodes CDR1 MRHNA and CDR2 SNTAGT. The CDR3 totals 15 residues. The CDR3 spells CASSRTSGNTDTQYF. The CDR3 DNA reads as TGTGCCAGCAGTCGGACTAGCGGGAACACAGATACGCAGTATTTT.

This chain connects TRBV28 to TRBJ2-4; D is perhaps TRBD2 (6 bases). This CDR3 comprises 13 residues. Germline V gives CDR1 MDHEN, CDR2 SYDVKM. V shed 6 bases and J shed 7 bases, with 13 bases lying between them. The CDR3 nucleotides are TGTGCCAGCAGCCGTGGAGGGCGTAACATTCAGTACTTC. Its translation: CASSRGGRNIQYF.

J is TRBJ1-1 and V is TRBV11-2; perhaps TRBD1 as D (5 bases). The V and J ends lost 5 bases and 0 bases respectively, with 13 bases between them. The CDR3 runs 15 residues. Germline CDR1 reads SGHAT; CDR2 reads FQNNGV. The CDR3 DNA reads TGTGCCAGCAGCACCCAGGAGGGGCTGAACACTGAAGCTTTCTTT. Its protein is CASSTQEGLNTEAFF.

The chain combines TRBV18 with TRBJ1-1, with a tentative D call TRBD1 (6 bases). The CDR3 runs 15 residues. Germline values: CDR1 KGHSH, CDR2 LQKENI. Trimming left V 3 bases short and J 2 bases short, with 13 bases between. The CDR3 loop is CASSPMTGLNTEAFF. In DNA form, the CDR3 reads TGTGCCAGCTCACCCATGACAGGCCTTAACACTGAAGCTTTCTTT.

This chain uses TRBV28 with TRBJ2-5, with 13 bases lining up with TRBD2. Germline V CDR1 and CDR2: MDHEN, SYDVKM. V trimming: 9 bases; J trimming: 5 bases; junction bases outside the gene matches: 6. The CDR3 totals 14 residues. CDR3 in amino acids: CASKLAGGTETQYF. Written as DNA, the CDR3 is TGTGCCAGTAAACTAGCGGGAGGGACGGAGACCCAGTACTTC.

The J gene is TRBJ1-2, the V gene TRBV7-2, with TRBD1 identical over 7 bases. The CDR3 totals 14 residues. Trimming at V came to 5 bases and at J to 4 bases, leaving 7 bases not matched to a gene. Germline CDR1 is SGHTA and CDR2 is FQGNSA. The CDR3 protein is CASSRTGDSYGYTF. The CDR3 nucleotides read TGTGCCAGCAGCCGTACAGGGGACAGCTATGGCTACACCTTC.

The CDR3 coding sequence is TGTGCCAGCAGCGCCAGCCTAGTGGAGCAGTACTTC. This translates into CASSASLVEQYF. V is TRBV7-9 and J is TRBJ2-7; D unresolved. This CDR3 is built from 12 residues. Germline assignment: CDR1 SEHNR and CDR2 FQNEAQ (reference sequence). With 5 bases removed from V and 7 bases from J, the gap between germline ends came to 12 bases.

This rearrangement joins TRBV19 to TRBJ1-4; 8 bases are shared with TRBD1. CDR3 length equals 17 residues. The germline CDR1 and CDR2 sequences are LNHDA and SQIVND (reference sequence). V lost 2 bases to trimming and J lost 0 bases; unmatched junction nucleotides: 5. CDR3 amino acids: CASSISRGPATNEKLFF. The CDR3 nucleotides read TGTGCCAGTAGTATATCCAGGGGGCCCGCAACTAATGAAAAACTGTTTTTT.

This chain connects TRBV6-5 to TRBJ2-2; D gene unclear. Germline CDR1 is MNHEY and CDR2 is SVGAGI. Trimming pared 6 bases from V and 3 bases from J, leaving 14 bases between. The CDR3 runs to 15 residues. The CDR3 protein is CASSGQTFYTGELFF. In nucleotides, the CDR3 is TGTGCCAGCAGCGGTCAAACTTTTTACACCGGGGAGCTGTTTTTT.

The chain recombines TRBV29-1 with TRBJ2-7; TRBD2 matches 14 bases. Per germline, CDR1 SQVTM and CDR2 ANQGSEA. V lost 7 bases to trimming and J lost 5 bases; unmatched junction nucleotides: 13. The CDR3 spans 16 residues. The CDR3 nucleotides read TGCAGCGCCGCGTCGGGGGGACTAGCGGGAGCCCACGAGCAGTACTTC. Residues: CSAASGGLAGAHEQYF.

This clone has only one observation. This chain connects TRBV27 to TRBJ1-4; D may be TRBD1 (5 bases). Deletions cut 5 bases from V and 11 bases from J, with 15 bases between. CDR3 size: 13 residues. Germline V lookup: CDR1 MNHEY, CDR2 SMNVEV (reference sequence). The CDR3 DNA follows: TGTGCCAGCAGTCCGAGTGTCCAGGGTAAACTGTTTTTT. Translation gives CASSPSVQGKLFF.

The V gene is TRBV27, the J gene TRBJ2-1; no firm D call. Germline V lookup: CDR1 MNHEY, CDR2 SMNVEV (reference sequence). The germline V and J ends were trimmed by 5 bases and 7 bases, with 9 bases remaining between them. This CDR3 contains 12 residues. The CDR3 loop reads CASSITNNEQFF. CDR3 nucleotide sequence: TGTGCCAGCAGTATAACTAATAATGAGCAGTTCTTC.

The chain uses TRBV21-1 and TRBJ1-5. TRBV21-1 is termed a pseudogene. CDR3 length equals 16 residues. The CDR3 loop is CASSKACVFSNQPQHF. In DNA, the CDR3 is TGTGCCAGCAGCAAAGCTTGTGTATTTAGCAATCAGCCCCAGCATTTT.

This chain links TRBV10-1 with TRBJ2-2; TRBD2 aligns across 14 bases. The germline V gene has CDR1 WNHNN and CDR2 SYGVQD (reference sequence). The CDR3 is 20 amino acids. V lost 3 bases and J lost 6; bases outside the gene matches: 15. The CDR3, as DNA: TGCGCCAGCAGTGAAAATGTGGCGCGACTAGCGGGAGGGCCTCCCGGGGAGCTGTTTTTT. It encodes CASSENVARLAGGPPGELFF.

This chain connects TRBV5-1 to TRBJ2-1, with D perhaps matching TRBD2 (6 bases). There are 15 residues in the CDR3. V lost 3 bases to trimming and J lost 7 bases, with 17 bases between them. The V gene's germline CDR1 is SGHRS and CDR2 YFSETQ. CDR3 residues: CASSSRSTSVNEQFF. As DNA, the CDR3 is TGCGCCAGCAGCTCCAGATCGACTAGTGTAAATGAGCAGTTCTTC.